Listed below are T cell receptor beta chains from one sample, sequenced in a study of control samples from healthy donors and cancer patients. Clones were read by immunoSEQ multiplex PCR, and TCRdb kept only the in-frame ones, dropping some. This table holds roughly 150,000 clones, 93% found once. Specimen: blood. These receptor sequences come from a man aged 18 to 29 in good health. Both conserved end residues are part of each CDR3. The D gene is left open where the match is weak. Size tells how often a clone was seen (once, few, many) or the class of an expanded clone, and some rows leave it out.

d_call: NA; v_call: TRBV19; clone_size: once; j_call: TRBJ2-6; cdr3_aa: CASSSRDGGSGANVLTF; cdr3_nt: TGTGCCAGTAGTTCCCGGGACGGCGGCTCTGGGGCCAACGTCCTGACTTTC
d_call: NA; v_call: TRBV11-3; clone_size: NA; j_call: TRBJ2-1; cdr3_aa: CASSGAYNEQFF; cdr3_nt: TGTGCCAGCAGTGGAGCATACAATGAGCAGTTCTTC
d_call: NA; v_call: TRBV28; clone_size: NA; j_call: TRBJ1-2; cdr3_aa: CASSRDRDNYGYTF; cdr3_nt: TGTGCCAGCAGCCGGGACCGGGACAACTATGGCTACACCTTC
d_call: NA; v_call: TRBV7-9; clone_size: NA; j_call: TRBJ2-3; cdr3_aa: CASSFSQGKRGTQYF; cdr3_nt: TGTGCCAGCAGCTTCTCTCAGGGGAAGAGGGGTACGCAGTATTTT
d_call: NA; v_call: TRBV4-2; clone_size: NA; j_call: TRBJ2-6; cdr3_aa: CASSQNQGPGANVLTF; cdr3_nt: TGTGCCAGCAGCCAAAATCAGGGGCCCGGGGCCAACGTCCTGACTTTC
d_call: TRBD1; v_call: TRBV29-1; clone_size: NA; j_call: TRBJ1-1; cdr3_aa: CSGADRGAEAFF; cdr3_nt: TGCAGCGGTGCAGACAGGGGCGCTGAAGCTTTCTTT
d_call: NA; v_call: TRBV6-5; clone_size: NA; j_call: TRBJ1-1; cdr3_aa: CASSPGYNTEAFF; cdr3_nt: TGTGCCAGCAGCCCCGGGTACAACACTGAAGCTTTCTTT
d_call: NA; v_call: TRBV2; clone_size: NA; j_call: TRBJ2-7; cdr3_aa: CASSENQGVKRVYEQYF; cdr3_nt: TGTGCCAGCAGTGAGAACCAAGGGGTCAAAAGGGTCTACGAGCAGTACTTC
d_call: NA; v_call: TRBV5-4; clone_size: NA; j_call: TRBJ2-2; cdr3_aa: CASSPLRYTGELFF; cdr3_nt: TGTGCCAGCAGCCCCCTACGTTATACCGGGGAGCTGTTTTTT
d_call: NA; v_call: TRBV2; clone_size: NA; j_call: TRBJ1-2; cdr3_aa: CASTDRGLYNGYTF; cdr3_nt: TGTGCCAGCACCGATAGGGGCCTGTATAATGGCTACACCTTC
d_call: TRBD1; v_call: TRBV19; clone_size: NA; j_call: TRBJ1-1; cdr3_aa: CASSIYGQVGLPNTEAFF; cdr3_nt: TGTGCCAGTAGTATCTACGGACAGGTTGGTCTCCCGAACACTGAAGCTTTCTTT
d_call: TRBD1; v_call: TRBV6-1; clone_size: NA; j_call: TRBJ2-7; cdr3_aa: CASSEGGTGAYEQYF; cdr3_nt: TGTGCCAGCAGTGAAGGGGGGACAGGGGCCTACGAGCAGTACTTC
d_call: TRBD2; v_call: TRBV28; clone_size: NA; j_call: TRBJ2-1; cdr3_aa: CASSSPGAPSGRTNEQFF; cdr3_nt: TGTGCCAGCAGTTCCCCGGGGGCACCTAGCGGGAGGACCAATGAGCAGTTCTTC
d_call: NA; v_call: TRBV5-1; clone_size: NA; j_call: TRBJ1-2; cdr3_aa: CASSLSPNYGYTF; cdr3_nt: TGCGCCAGCAGCTTGAGCCCTAACTATGGCTACACCTTC
d_call: NA; v_call: TRBV15; clone_size: once; j_call: TRBJ2-1; cdr3_aa: CATSQGSHEQFF; cdr3_nt: TGTGCCACTAGTCAGGGGTCTCATGAGCAGTTCTTC
d_call: TRBD1; v_call: TRBV7-2; clone_size: NA; j_call: TRBJ1-1; cdr3_aa: CASSYQTGSESAKF; cdr3_nt: TGTGCCAGCAGCTATCAGACAGGGAGCGAAAGTGCTAAATTT
d_call: NA; v_call: TRBV18; clone_size: NA; j_call: TRBJ2-7; cdr3_aa: CASSLQAGEQYF; cdr3_nt: TGTGCCAGCTCGTTACAGGCGGGGGAGCAGTACTTC
d_call: TRBD1; v_call: TRBV27; clone_size: NA; j_call: TRBJ2-7; cdr3_aa: CASSAYRGYEQYF; cdr3_nt: TGTGCCAGCAGTGCCTACAGGGGATACGAGCAGTACTTC
d_call: NA; v_call: TRBV9; clone_size: NA; j_call: TRBJ1-3; cdr3_aa: CASSTGYSGNTIYF; cdr3_nt: TGTGCCAGCAGCACAGGGTACTCTGGAAACACCATATATTTT
d_call: NA; v_call: TRBV6-5; clone_size: NA; j_call: TRBJ2-7; cdr3_aa: CASRQGYEQYF; cdr3_nt: TGTGCCAGCAGGCAGGGCTACGAGCAGTACTTC
d_call: NA; v_call: TRBV6-2/TRBV6-3; clone_size: NA; j_call: TRBJ2-5; cdr3_aa: CASSYSRLQETQYF; cdr3_nt: TGTGCCAGCAGTTACTCCAGACTACAAGAGACCCAGTACTTC
d_call: TRBD2; v_call: TRBV7-2; clone_size: NA; j_call: TRBJ2-3; cdr3_aa: CASSLTSGTTDTQYF; cdr3_nt: TGTGCCAGCAGCTTGACTAGCGGGACAACAGATACGCAGTATTTT
d_call: TRBD1; v_call: TRBV13; clone_size: NA; j_call: TRBJ1-1; cdr3_aa: CASSIRLTGAGNTEAFF; cdr3_nt: TGTGCCAGCAGCATCAGACTGACAGGGGCGGGAAACACTGAAGCTTTCTTT